This T cell receptor (beta chain) was documented in a study of HIV-infected patients and healthy controls. Looking at the study overall: No general T-cell lymphocytopenia was present, and per-chain CDR3 totals resembled those of controls.

A few counts support this clonotype. Its matching antigen is unknown. cDNA was made from approximately 0.55 ug RNA using alpha and beta constant primers. Alpha and beta chain libraries were made separately by chain-specific third strand synthesis with multiplexing indices. A single primer pair per chain amplified all rearrangements, with per-molecule barcodes. TCRdb reprocessed the 5' RACE reads with MiXCR, giving one entry per CDR3 protein. Of under 5,000 distinct CDR3 sequences in the sample, 5.5% were seen once. Trimming stripped 0 bases from V and 4 bases from J, with 4 bases between. The CDR3 length is 13 residues. Germline V lookup: CDR1 SGHTA, CDR2 FQGNSA. Follow-up blood was drawn about 14 weeks, roughly three months, after antiretroviral therapy began. Whole blood was used without fractionation, so all unsorted peripheral T cells were included. Study conclusions and caveats: CDR3 sharing between individuals was lower in HIV-infected patients than in healthy controls. No HLA typing of donors was done in this study.

The clonotype originates from an adult with HIV infection. This chain connects TRBV7-2 to TRBJ1-3; D uncertain. The material sequenced was blood, taken during antiretroviral therapy. CDR3: CASSLAPGNTIYF. CDR3 nucleotide sequence: TGTGCCAGCAGCTTAGCGCCGGGAAACACCATATATTTT.